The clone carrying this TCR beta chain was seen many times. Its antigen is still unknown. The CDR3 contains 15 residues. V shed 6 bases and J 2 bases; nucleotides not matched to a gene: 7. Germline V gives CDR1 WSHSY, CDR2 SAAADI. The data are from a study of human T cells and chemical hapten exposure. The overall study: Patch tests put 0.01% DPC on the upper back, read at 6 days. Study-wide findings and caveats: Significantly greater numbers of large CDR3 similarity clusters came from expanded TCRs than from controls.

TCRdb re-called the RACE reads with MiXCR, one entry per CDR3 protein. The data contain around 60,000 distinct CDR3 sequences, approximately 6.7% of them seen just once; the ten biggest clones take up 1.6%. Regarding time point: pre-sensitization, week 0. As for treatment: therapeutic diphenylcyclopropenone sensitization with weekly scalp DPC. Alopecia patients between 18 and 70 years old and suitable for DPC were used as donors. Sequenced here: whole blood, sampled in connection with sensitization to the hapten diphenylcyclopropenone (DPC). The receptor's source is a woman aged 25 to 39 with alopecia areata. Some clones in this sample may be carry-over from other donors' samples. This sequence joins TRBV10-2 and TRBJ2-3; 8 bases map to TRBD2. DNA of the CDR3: TGCGCCAGCAGAGATTTAGCGGGGAACACAGATACGCAGTATTTT. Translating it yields CASRDLAGNTDTQYF.